The subject of this entry is one T cell receptor (beta chain). The germline V gene encodes CDR1 SGHAT and CDR2 FQNNGV. This CDR3 is built from 13 residues. V lost 5 bases, J lost 6 bases, and 4 bases stayed unmatched. One entry per CDR3 protein, called by TCRdb with MiXCR from the RT-PCR reads. The table lists hundreds of thousands of distinct CDR3 sequences, over 12% of them singletons. Input material: memory CD4+ T cells from blood. The chain combines TRBV11-2 with TRBJ2-1; 7 bases match TRBD2. The origin of this receptor is a female donor in good health, serving as a healthy control. DNA for the CDR3: TGTGCCAGCAGCGGGGGGAGGGGCAATGAGCAGTTCTTC. This sequence encodes CASSGGRGNEQFF.